Detailed here is one T cell receptor beta chain. Its antigen is as yet unknown. The CDR3 has 15 residues. Germline CDR1 GTSNPN, CDR2 SVGIG (reference sequence). V gave up 2 bases and J gave up 0 bases, with 12 bases separating them. As defined, naive CD8 cells were CD45RO-negative and positively selected for CCR7, with terminally differentiated effector memory CD45RA+ cells excluded. The data stem from a study of shared clonotypes between healthy human individuals. As for the study in general: CD8 memory received one plate per donor, CD8 naive two, CD4 memory three and CD4 naive three. Overall study findings and caveats: Rarefaction showed that sequencing of sorted subsets was incomplete (despite large depth). The donor pool, a small one, limited the genetic and exposure-history diversity represented.

200 to 250 ng DNA, tens of thousands of T cell genomes, went into each sorted-subset replicate PCR. The protocol was immunoSEQ multiplex PCR, while the TCRdb copy is restricted to in-frame clones and leaves out a portion. The table lists about 1,800,000 clones, over 85% of them singletons. The J gene is TRBJ2-3, the V gene TRBV30; D is undetermined. The source of this sequence is a man aged 18 to 29 in good health. Source material: naive CD8+ T cells sorted from blood. This chain's CDR3 is CAWSRTGDSTDTQYF. Here the CDR3 DNA reads TGTGCCTGGAGTCGGACCGGCGATAGCACAGATACGCAGTATTTT.